This TCR beta chain was identified in a study of somatic mutations in cytotoxic T cells in rheumatoid arthritis. Here immunoSEQ multiplex PCR was the method, and the copy in TCRdb shows in-frame clones only, minus some. The sample consists of around 15,000 clones, 65% to 75% of them appearing once. The CDR3 runs 14 residues. Germline values: CDR1 SGHAT, CDR2 FQNNGV. V was clipped by 3 bases and J by 3 bases; unmatched bases: 4. Study-level findings and limits: Greater age accompanied higher CD8+ clonality in rheumatoid arthritis patients, a pattern that was absent in healthy controls.

A note on this clone: The target antigen is unknown.

J is TRBJ2-7 and V is TRBV11-2, with 8 bases aligning to TRBD1. Sequenced material: CD8+ T cells sorted from blood. The sequence came from an adult with rheumatoid arthritis. CDR3 sequence reads: CASSFARGLYEQYF. CDR3 bases: TGTGCCAGCAGCTTCGCCAGGGGGCTCTACGAGCAGTACTTC.